The clone carrying this T cell receptor beta chain was observed at least ten times. Its antigen is currently unknown. CD25-based Treg depletion was applied to purified naive CD4+ T cells. Study outcomes and limitations: Greatest tumor Treg TCR overlap was with tumor naive CD4+ cells. The larger-cohort validation was restricted to a single TCR beta V-J rearrangement rather than whole repertoires.

After constant-region reverse-primer amplification, full-length variable regions underwent semi-nested PCR with Nested Universal Primer A. TCRdb processed the 5' RACE reads anew with MiXCR; each CDR3 protein has one entry. The sample records over 30,000 distinct CDR3 sequences, under 30% being singletons. V gave up 2 bases and J gave up 2 bases, with 4 bases separating them. This CDR3 is 14 amino acids long. The germline V gene has CDR1 SGHTA and CDR2 FQGTGA. The chain links TRBV7-3 to TRBJ1-6; D gene unclear. Sequencing was done on a sample of naive CD4+ T cells sorted from a lymph node. Indicated subset: naive CD4+ T cells, CD4+CD45RA+CD25-. This clonotype was obtained from a female donor with breast cancer. The CDR3 sequence is CASSLGPYNSPLHF. The CDR3 DNA reads as TGTGCCAGCAGCTTAGGCCCCTATAATTCACCCCTCCACTTT.